What follows are 17 T cell receptor beta chains derived from one specimen sequenced in a study of cytomegalovirus exposure and HLA in healthy donors. PCR involved 60 Vbeta and 13 Jbeta primers. Only in-frame clones appear in the TCRdb table, and some are missing; sequencing was by immunoSEQ multiplex PCR. The sample has 120,000 to 150,000 clones, approximately 71% seen once. Sequenced: PBMCs. Receptor source: a woman aged 45-60 years in good health and CMV-seronegative.

The CDR3 DNA follows: TGCGCCAGCAGCTTGGGACACCTTGAAGCTTTCTTT. It is translated as CASSLGHLEAFF. The chain is built from TRBV5-1 and TRBJ1-1, with D unresolved. This CDR3 contains 12 residues. V gave up 0 bases and J gave up 7 bases, with 7 bases separating them. The germline gives CDR1 SGHRS, CDR2 YFSETQ.

The chain carries TRBV2 and TRBJ2-6, with 8 bases matching TRBD1. The CDR3 runs to 17 residues. Germline CDR1 is SNHLY and CDR2 is FYNNEI. Trimming cost V 4 bases and J 0 bases; bases outside gene matches: 5. The CDR3 sequence: CASSAGQEFSGANVLTF. The CDR3 DNA is TGTGCCAGCAGTGCGGGACAGGAGTTCTCTGGGGCCAACGTCCTGACTTTC. Full variable domain (missing parts from reference TRBV2 and TRBJ2-6): EPEVTQTPSHQVTQMGQEVILRCVPISNHLYFYWYRQILGQKVEFLVSFYNNEISEKSEIFDDQFSVERPDGSNFTLKIRSTKLEDSAMYFCASSAGQEFSGANVLTFGAGSRLTVL.

The chain joins TRBV5-4 to TRBJ2-7; 9 bases map to TRBD1. In germline, CDR1 is SGHNT, CDR2 YYREEE (reference sequence). The CDR3 runs to 13 residues. V lost 3 bases and J lost 4; bases outside the gene matches: 2. The CDR3 bases are TGTGCCAGCAGCTGGGACAGGGAATACGAGCAGTACTTC. Its protein product is CASSWDREYEQYF.

This sequence joins TRBV18 and TRBJ2-6; 7 nucleotides line up with TRBD1. Trimming at V came to 6 bases and at J to 4 bases, leaving 15 bases not matched to a gene. Per the germline V gene, CDR1 is KGHSH and CDR2 is LQKENI. The CDR3 runs to 18 residues. The DNA of the CDR3 is TGTGCCAGCTCTTCAAACGCGCCTGGGACAGCGGGGGCCAACGTCCTGACTTTC. This sequence encodes CASSSNAPGTAGANVLTF.

The chain is built from TRBV6-1 and TRBJ1-3; 7 nucleotides agree with TRBD1. CDR1 and CDR2 from the germline V gene are MNHNS and SASEGT. The CDR3 is 14 residues long. V lost 7 bases and J lost 4; bases outside the gene matches: 7. This chain's CDR3 is CASTPDRHGNTIYF. The CDR3 coding sequence is TGTGCCAGCACCCCGGACAGGCACGGAAACACCATATATTTT.

The chain couples TRBV9 to TRBJ1-3; D remains ambiguous. V dropped 3 bases and J dropped 0 bases, with 7 bases sitting between them. The germline V gene has CDR1 SGDLS and CDR2 YYNGEE. This CDR3 region has 14 residues. In DNA form, the CDR3 reads TGTGCCAGCAGCGGGCTGATCTCTGGAAACACCATATATTTT. Protein product: CASSGLISGNTIYF.

The V and J genes are TRBV29-1 and TRBJ2-1; D possibly corresponds to TRBD2 (5 bases). This CDR3 has 16 amino acids. Germline V gives CDR1 SQVTM, CDR2 ANQGSEA. Trimming pared 2 bases from V and 4 bases from J, leaving 18 bases between. The CDR3 nucleotides are TGCAGCGTTGAATTGCCCGGGATCCTAGGTTACAATGAGCAGTTCTTC. This sequence encodes CSVELPGILGYNEQFF.

This CDR3 reads CASSLAGRGSSPLHF. CDR3 in DNA: TGTGCCAGCAGCTTAGCGGGAAGAGGAAGTTCACCCCTCCACTTT. V and J are TRBV7-3 and TRBJ1-6; no clear D gene. The CDR3 runs 15 residues. With 2 bases removed from V and 9 bases from J, the gap between germline ends came to 14 bases. The V gene's germline CDR1 is SGHTA and CDR2 FQGTGA.

This clone was observed a few times. The chain has TRBV4-2 and TRBJ2-1; 8 bases are shared with TRBD2. J lost 8 bases, V lost 0 bases, and 6 bases had no gene match. The CDR3 runs 15 residues. Germline V CDR1 and CDR2: LGHNA, YNFKEQ. This CDR3 is CASSQDVGGADEQFF. In nucleotides, the CDR3 is TGTGCCAGCAGCCAAGACGTCGGGGGGGCCGATGAGCAGTTCTTC.

V usage is TRBV9 and J usage is TRBJ2-2; D might be TRBD2 (6 bases). CDR3 length: 15 amino acids. Germline CDR1 SGDLS, CDR2 YYNGEE. V was trimmed by 4 bases and J by 7 bases, leaving 17 bases between them. The DNA for the CDR3 is TGTGCCAGCAGCCCCCGATTGGGGGAGGTCGGGGAGCTGTTTTTT. This gives the protein CASSPRLGEVGELFF.

This chain uses TRBV2 with TRBJ2-2; D may be TRBD1 (6 bases). The CDR3 spans 15 residues. Germline lookup yields CDR1 SNHLY and CDR2 FYNNEI. V lost 5 bases and J 2 bases, leaving 12 bases between the germline ends. CDR3 residues: CASSRGISNTGELFF. CDR3 sequence (DNA): TGTGCCAGCAGTAGGGGGATTAGTAACACCGGGGAGCTGTTTTTT.

Concerning this clone itself: The junction departs from the called germline gene at one end, perhaps through a read error. Other DNA sequences in this sample translate to the same CDR3. The rearrangement joins TRBV19 to TRBJ2-6; perhaps TRBD2 as D (6 bases). The CDR3 is 15 residues long. The germline V gene encodes CDR1 LNHDA and CDR2 SQIVND (reference sequence). The CDR3 protein is CATRDSGRGANVLTF. For the CDR3, the DNA is TGTGCCACTCGGGACTCCGGGCGCGGGGCCAACGTCCTGACCTTC.

The chain employs TRBV6-5 and TRBJ1-6, with D possibly being TRBD1 (5 bases). The CDR3 has 13 residues. Trimming took off 7 bases at V and 7 bases at J, with 11 bases between the two ends. Germline assignment: CDR1 MNHEY and CDR2 SVGAGI. The CDR3, as DNA: TGTGCCAGCACCCCAGGGAGGAATTCACCCCTCCACTTT. As protein: CASTPGRNSPLHF.

This clone was observed a few times. The sample carries other DNA sequences with the same CDR3. The chain has TRBV5-6 and TRBJ1-3, with 9 nucleotides matching TRBD1. This CDR3 region has 15 residues. V shed 4 bases and J 2 bases; nucleotides not matched to a gene: 4. CDR1 is SGHDT and CDR2 is YYEEEE in the germline V gene. As DNA, the CDR3 is TGTGCCAGCAGCCCGACAGGGGGGACTGGAAACACCATATATTTT. It translates to CASSPTGGTGNTIYF. Complete variable domain (other parts from reference TRBV5-6 and TRBJ1-3): DAGVTQSPTHLIKTRGQQVTLRCSPKSGHDTVSWYQQALGQGPQFIFQYYEEEERQRGNFPDRFSGHQFPNYSSELNVNALLLGDSALYLCASSPTGGTGNTIYFGEGSWLTVV.

V gene TRBV29-1 combines with J gene TRBJ1-1; D is ambiguous. The CDR3 covers 11 residues. V was clipped by 1 base and J by 6 bases, with 6 bases between them. Per the germline V gene, CDR1 is SQVTM and CDR2 is ANQGSEA. CDR3 sequence (DNA): TGCAGCGTTGAAGGAACGGCTGAAGCTTTCTTT. This gives the protein CSVEGTAEAFF.

This clone came up once. The rearrangement links TRBV30 to TRBJ2-3, with 8 bases that match TRBD2. V trimming: 8 bases; J trimming: 5 bases; junction bases outside the gene matches: 12. The CDR3 extends over 14 amino acids. From germline, CDR1 is GTSNPN and CDR2 SVGIG (reference sequence). CDR3 loop: CAPRTGGRIDTQYF. In nucleotides, the CDR3 is TGTGCCCCTAGGACGGGGGGGCGGATAGATACGCAGTATTTT.

The gene calls are TRBV7-9 and TRBJ2-7; 7 nucleotides align to TRBD2. Germline assignment: CDR1 SEHNR and CDR2 FQNEAQ (reference sequence). This CDR3 has 15 amino acids. V lost 5 bases, J lost 1 base, and 8 bases stayed unmatched. The CDR3 is CASSPLGGGSYEQYF. The CDR3 DNA is TGTGCCAGCAGCCCTCTCGGCGGGGGATCCTACGAGCAGTACTTC.